The clone carrying this TCR beta chain was counted between two and nine times. The antigen is not known. The sample is drawn from a study of cytomegalovirus exposure and HLA in healthy donors. As for the study in general: As released early, the data held 80 million to 90 million unique TCRs from HLA-typed donors.

A multiplex PCR was run with 60 Vbeta primers and 13 Jbeta primers. Produced via immunoSEQ multiplex PCR; TCRdb's table is partial and in-frame only. The sample includes around 130,000 clones, roughly 66% of them seen just once. The study's findings and limits: The availability of immune exposure information extended only to CMV serostatus.

This clonotype was obtained from a woman in her fifties or sixties in good health and CMV-seronegative. Source material: PBMCs.

The DNA of the CDR3 is TGTGCCAGCAGTCGGGAGGCTATCGGGACAAACTATGGCTACACCTTC. Translation gives CASSREAIGTNYGYTF. The chain links TRBV19 to TRBJ1-2; D possibly corresponds to TRBD1 (6 bases). CDR1 and CDR2 (germline): LNHDA, SQIVND (reference sequence). V lost 9 bases and J lost 2, with 22 bases in between. CDR3 size: 16 residues. The variable domain in full, completed from reference TRBV19 and TRBJ1-2, reads DGGITQSPKYLFRKEGQNVTLSCEQNLNHDAMYWYRQDPGQGLRLIYYSQIVNDFQKGDIAEGYSVSREKKESFPLTVTSAQKNPTAFYLCASSREAIGTNYGYTFGSGTRLTVV.